One sample yielded the 29 T cell receptor beta chains listed below, sequenced in a study of T-cell reconstitution after alpha-beta-depleted transplantation in children. Molecular barcoding with unique molecular identifiers was used for the TCRbeta library. One entry per CDR3 protein, called by TCRdb with MiXCR from the PCR reads. The sample consists of 75,000 to 90,000 distinct CDR3 sequences, roughly 15% of them appearing once. The sample in question was PBMCs, mostly from graft donor cells, obtained 180 days after TCRalphabeta/CD19-depleted stem cell transplant. These receptors all come from a male patient aged 2-9 years who had a stem cell transplant for acute lymphoblastic leukemia, so the T cells may come from the graft donor.

This clonotype came up a few times. The chain is built from TRBV27 and TRBJ2-7, with D possibly matching TRBD1 (6 bases). Germline assignment: CDR1 MNHEY and CDR2 SMNVEV (reference sequence). There are 11 residues in the CDR3. Deletions cut 3 bases from V and 11 bases from J, with 11 bases between. The CDR3 sequence is CASSFGQLKYF. CDR3 bases: TGTGCCAGCAGTTTCGGACAGCTCAAGTACTTC.

CDR3 amino acids: CASSPGSLYEQYF. CDR3 nucleotides: TGTGCCAGCAGCCCCGGGTCTCTCTACGAGCAGTACTTC. The chain recombines TRBV7-6 with TRBJ2-7; no clear D. The CDR3 runs 13 residues. V gave up 5 bases and J gave up 3 bases, with 11 bases separating them. CDR1 and CDR2 (germline): SGHVS, FNYEAQ.

This clonotype has more than one count but fewer than ten. The chain carries TRBV6-1 and TRBJ1-6; D remains unclear. CDR1 is MNHNS and CDR2 is SASEGT in the germline V gene. The CDR3 loop spans 14 amino acids. Deletions cut 7 bases from V and 6 bases from J, with 13 bases between. The CDR3 loop is CASIFGRSNSPLHF. The DNA of the CDR3 is TGTGCCAGCATCTTCGGACGATCTAATTCACCCCTCCACTTT.

This clonotype was seen only a few times. V usage is TRBV5-1 and J usage is TRBJ1-1; D gene unclear. This CDR3 is built from 13 residues. Per germline, CDR1 SGHRS and CDR2 YFSETQ. Trimming shortened V by 5 bases and J by 4 bases, and 12 bases separated the two germline ends. CDR3 residues: CASSQDVVTEAFF. The CDR3, as DNA: TGCGCCAGCAGTCAGGATGTGGTCACTGAAGCTTTCTTT.

J is TRBJ2-4 and V is TRBV4-3; the D call may be TRBD1 or TRBD2 (5 bases each). CDR1 is LGHNA and CDR2 is YSLEER in the germline V gene. The V gene lost 4 bases and the J gene lost 0 bases, with 10 bases spanning the gap. This CDR3 region has 15 residues. The CDR3 DNA sequence: TGCGCCAGCAGCCCCCGGGGCCTAGCCAAAAACATTCAGTACTTC. It specifies CASSPRGLAKNIQYF.

The CDR3 reads CSARDGSLPQHF. CDR3 nucleotides: TGCAGTGCTCGGGACGGGTCCCTGCCCCAGCATTTT. This sequence joins TRBV20-1 and TRBJ1-5, with D perhaps TRBD1 (5 bases). CDR3 length: 12 residues. The V end was cut by 5 bases, the J end by 9 bases, with 14 bases between. Germline V gene sequence: CDR1 DFQATT, CDR2 SNEGSKA (reference sequence).

This clonotype occurred a few times. V gene TRBV5-1 combines with J gene TRBJ2-1, with 10 bases aligning to TRBD2. The CDR3 is 15 residues long. V lost 0 bases, J lost 8 bases, and 5 bases stayed unmatched. Germline values: CDR1 SGHRS, CDR2 YFSETQ. In DNA, the CDR3 is TGCGCCAGCAGCTTGGGGCTAGCGGGAGCGGATGAGCAGTTCTTC. As protein: CASSLGLAGADEQFF.

This chain connects TRBV5-1 to TRBJ1-1; TRBD1 is a possible D gene (6 bases). The CDR3 extends over 14 amino acids. Trimming removed 0 bases from V and 1 base from J, with 7 bases in between. Germline CDR1 SGHRS, CDR2 YFSETQ. The CDR3, as DNA: TGCGCCAGCAGCTTGGTACAGGGGAACACTGAAGCTTTCTTT. Translated: CASSLVQGNTEAFF.

The chain employs TRBV20-1 and TRBJ2-3; 14 bases fit TRBD2. CDR1 DFQATT and CDR2 SNEGSKA come from the germline V gene (reference sequence). The trim removed 3 bases at V and 5 bases at J, leaving 7 bases unmatched. This CDR3 has 16 residues. This CDR3 reads CSASPTSGRARDTQYF. The DNA for the CDR3 is TGCAGTGCTAGCCCGACTAGCGGGAGGGCTAGAGATACGCAGTATTTT.

Only a few counts were recorded for this clonotype. The J gene is TRBJ2-1, the V gene TRBV28, with 8 bases matching TRBD2. The CDR3 has 16 amino acids. Trimming took 5 bases from V and 4 from J; bases not matched to a gene: 10. Germline-derived CDR1 and CDR2 are MDHEN and SYDVKM. This chain's CDR3 is CASSQWGTRAYNEQFF. The DNA for the CDR3 is TGTGCCAGCAGTCAATGGGGGACTAGGGCATACAATGAGCAGTTCTTC. The whole variable domain, remainder taken from reference TRBV28 and TRBJ2-1, is DVKVTQSSRYLVKRTGEKVFLECVQDMDHENMFWYRQDPGLGLRLIYFSYDVKMKEKGDIPEGYSVSREKKERFSLILESASTNQTSMYLCASSQWGTRAYNEQFFGPGTRLTVL.

V is TRBV20-1 and J is TRBJ2-7; D uncertain. CDR1 is DFQATT, CDR2 SNEGSKA, per germline (reference sequence). With 8 bases removed from V and 4 bases from J, the gap between germline ends came to 12 bases. There are 11 residues in the CDR3. Written as DNA, the CDR3 is TGCAGTACTTGGACCGAGTACGAGCAGTACTTC. Translating it yields CSTWTEYEQYF.

This clonotype turned up a few times. The chain joins TRBV9 to TRBJ2-5, with 7 bases matching TRBD2. Germline V gene data show CDR1 as SGDLS and CDR2 as YYNGEE. There are 15 residues in the CDR3. V shed 3 bases, J shed 2 bases, and the junction held 7 bases outside the gene matches. The CDR3 nucleotides read TGTGCCAGCAGCGGAGGACTAGGGAGACAAGAGACCCAGTACTTC. Amino acid sequence: CASSGGLGRQETQYF.

This clonotype came up many times. The chain uses TRBV12-3 or TRBV12-4 and TRBJ1-2; D is uncertain. This CDR3 comprises 13 residues. V was clipped by 0 bases and J by 4 bases, with 6 bases between them. The DNA for the CDR3 is TGTGCCAGCAGTTTAGCGGGATCCTATGGCTACACCTTC. As protein: CASSLAGSYGYTF.

The chain has TRBV9 and TRBJ1-5, with 7 positions matching TRBD1. Germline values: CDR1 SGDLS, CDR2 YYNGEE. The CDR3 totals 16 residues. Trimming removed 0 bases from V and 6 bases from J; junction bases left unmatched: 9. The chain's CDR3 is CASSVGQHRGGQPQHF. CDR3 DNA: TGTGCCAGCAGCGTAGGGCAACACAGGGGTGGTCAGCCCCAGCATTTT.

This clonotype was found many times. The gene calls are TRBV7-2 and TRBJ2-3; 7 nucleotides agree with TRBD2. The CDR3 extends over 17 amino acids. The germline V gene encodes CDR1 SGHTA and CDR2 FQGNSA. V trimming: 3 bases; J trimming: 4 bases; junction bases outside the gene matches: 13. The CDR3 DNA sequence: TGTGCCAGCAGCTTTCGGGGTTGGGCGGGAGATGCAGATACGCAGTATTTT. It translates to CASSFRGWAGDADTQYF.

J is TRBJ2-1 and V is TRBV6-2 or TRBV6-3; D is possibly TRBD2 (6 bases). V lost 0 bases to trimming and J lost 3 bases, with 24 bases between them. Per the germline V gene, CDR1 is MNHEY and CDR2 is SVGEGT. The CDR3 spans 20 residues. For the CDR3, the DNA is TGTGCCAGCAGTTACTCAGGGCAGAGGGGAGGTAGACGGGACTACAATGAGCAGTTCTTC. As protein: CASSYSGQRGGRRDYNEQFF.

This clonotype has just one count. A read error may account for a junction end that differs from germline. The V gene is TRBV4-3, the J gene TRBJ2-2, with a weak D call TRBD2 (6 bases). Germline CDR1 LGHNA, CDR2 YSLEER. CDR3 size: 14 residues. CDR3 region: CASSQGGYTEELFF. In nucleotides, the CDR3 is TGCGCCAGCAGCCAGGGGGGATACACCGAGGAGCTGTTTTTT.

The rearrangement links TRBV7-2 to TRBJ2-3; D gene uncertain. With 6 bases removed from V and 5 bases from J, the gap between germline ends came to 9 bases. The CDR3 sequence is 12 residues long. From germline, CDR1 is SGHTA and CDR2 FQGNSA. The CDR3 reads CASRPLGDTQYF. For the CDR3, the DNA is TGTGCCAGCAGACCGCTAGGAGATACGCAGTATTTT.

The chain carries TRBV4-2 and TRBJ1-2; D is undetermined. Germline-derived CDR1 and CDR2 are LGHNA and YNFKEQ. V shed 4 bases and J shed 1 base, with 13 bases lying between them. The CDR3 sequence is 15 residues long. CDR3 loop: CASSLSVTHNYGYTF. CDR3 DNA: TGTGCCAGCAGCCTCTCGGTCACACATAACTATGGCTACACCTTC.

This clonotype was seen ten or more times. The chain links TRBV12-3 or TRBV12-4 to TRBJ2-7; possible D gene TRBD1, 5 bases. Trimming left V 3 bases short and J 6 bases short, with 15 bases between. The CDR3 spans 14 residues. The CDR3 region has the DNA TGTGCCAGCAGTTTTAGACAGCTTTCCGTCGAGCAGTACTTC. This translates into CASSFRQLSVEQYF.

This chain links TRBV28 with TRBJ1-5, with 10 nucleotides matching TRBD1. The germline V gene encodes CDR1 MDHEN and CDR2 SYDVKM. V dropped 3 bases and J dropped 3; count of bases not matched to a gene: 2. The CDR3 sequence is 15 residues long. CDR3 DNA sequence: TGTGCCAGCAGTTTGACAGGGGGCGACAATCAGCCCCAGCATTTT. This encodes CASSLTGGDNQPQHF.

This clonotype was seen only a few times. J is TRBJ2-7 and V is TRBV4-3, with TRBD2 matching over 7 bases. CDR1 is LGHNA, CDR2 YSLEER, per germline. The CDR3 spans 13 residues. V shed 1 base and J 5 bases; nucleotides not matched to a gene: 2. CDR3: CASSQGRGDEQYF. CDR3 sequence (DNA): TGCGCCAGCAGCCAAGGACGGGGGGACGAGCAGTACTTC.

CDR3 nucleotides: TGTGCCAGCAGCTTACCATCCTACAATGAGCAGTTCTTC. This gives the protein CASSLPSYNEQFF. The gene calls are TRBV7-2 and TRBJ2-1; no clear D gene. This CDR3 comprises 13 residues. Between the trimmed V and J ends, which lost 2 bases and 1 base, there was a span of 3 bases. The germline gives CDR1 SGHTA, CDR2 FQGNSA.

The V gene is TRBV7-2, the J gene TRBJ1-5; D perhaps matches TRBD1 (6 bases). Germline CDR1 and CDR2: SGHTA and FQGNSA. This CDR3 has 17 amino acids. Trimming removed 4 bases at V and 1 base at J, with 17 bases between. As DNA, the CDR3 is TGTGCCAGCAGCTCATTTAAGGGGGGTATGAGCAATCAGCCCCAGCATTTT. Translating gives CASSSFKGGMSNQPQHF.

The table lists this clonotype with many counts. This rearrangement joins TRBV9 to TRBJ1-2; tentative D call: TRBD1 (5 bases). The CDR3 totals 13 residues. V dropped 0 bases and J dropped 12 bases, with 15 bases sitting between them. Germline assignment: CDR1 SGDLS and CDR2 YYNGEE. The CDR3 region has the DNA TGTGCCAGCAGCGTAGGGTCCGGTCCGGACAACACCTTC. It encodes CASSVGSGPDNTF.

The V and J genes are TRBV5-1 and TRBJ2-5; D remains ambiguous. Germline CDR1 is SGHRS and CDR2 is YFSETQ. Trimming pared 7 bases from V and 2 bases from J, leaving 18 bases between. The CDR3 extends over 15 amino acids. The CDR3 sequence is CASLSQVSPQETQYF. The CDR3 nucleotides read TGCGCCAGCCTATCTCAGGTATCGCCGCAAGAGACCCAGTACTTC.

This clonotype was counted only a few times. The V and J genes are TRBV19 and TRBJ1-1; D perhaps matches TRBD1 (5 bases). There are 15 residues in the CDR3. Per germline, CDR1 LNHDA and CDR2 SQIVND (reference sequence). V was shortened by 6 bases and J by 1 base, with 15 bases between the two germline ends. The CDR3 DNA reads as TGTGCCAGTAGCACGAAGACAGTACAGAACACTGAAGCTTTCTTT. The encoded protein is CASSTKTVQNTEAFF.

There are a few counts of this clonotype. This chain uses TRBV7-2 with TRBJ1-5; D is possibly TRBD1 (6 bases). Trimming shortened V by 5 bases and J by 7 bases, and 9 bases separated the two germline ends. CDR1 and CDR2 from the germline V gene are SGHTA and FQGNSA. The CDR3 length is 12 residues. CDR3 amino acids: CASSPGVQPQHF. CDR3 DNA: TGTGCCAGCAGCCCAGGGGTACAGCCCCAGCATTTT.

The chain joins TRBV28 to TRBJ1-5; D is possibly TRBD1 (5 bases). This CDR3 spans 18 amino acids. Trimming shortened V by 6 bases and J by 2 bases, and 23 bases separated the two germline ends. CDR1 MDHEN and CDR2 SYDVKM come from the germline V gene. CDR3 in DNA: TGTGCCAGCAGCCGTGGGCAGGGCCGAAACCGAGGCAATCAGCCCCAGCATTTT. Translation gives CASSRGQGRNRGNQPQHF.